This TCR beta chain was obtained from a study of early T cells in non-severe SARS-CoV-2 infection. The CDR3 loop spans 17 amino acids. Trimming removed 0 bases from V and 6 bases from J; junction bases left unmatched: 8. Germline assignment: CDR1 SGDLS and CDR2 YYNGEE. Each CDR3 protein gets one entry after TCRdb re-called the 5' RACE reads with MiXCR. This sample has roughly 48,000 distinct CDR3 sequences, with around 8% found just once. This clonotype was found many times. Sequencing was performed on whole blood. V gene TRBV9 combines with J gene TRBJ2-2, with 10 bases lining up with TRBD2. This sequence originates from an adult who was a healthcare worker with PCR-confirmed SARS-CoV-2 infection or an uninfected control (not recorded which). The CDR3 spells CASSVERLAGAAGELFF. In DNA form, the CDR3 reads TGTGCCAGCAGCGTAGAGAGGCTAGCGGGAGCGGCCGGGGAGCTGTTTTTT.